Following are 28 T cell receptor beta chains from one sample sequenced in a study of blood T cell repertoires in COVID-19 (dated by TCRdb to 2019 to 2021). Library creation used the immunoSEQ multiplex PCR assay. The table comes from immuneACCESS by way of TCRdb, which keeps in-frame sequences with V and J called. Part of the clones is missing from these tables; in studies checked, under half for an unresolved V gene and the rest for unknown reasons. This sample holds hundreds of thousands of clones; roughly 91% were observed only once. The leading ten clones occupy about 4.3% of the sample. The source material was peripheral blood. These TCRs come from a woman aged 25 to 39 with acute or convalescent COVID-19.

V is TRBV7-6 and J is TRBJ2-5; maybe TRBD1 (6 bases). Germline CDR1 and CDR2: SGHVS and FNYEAQ. The CDR3 covers 14 residues. V gave up 4 bases and J gave up 2 bases, with 11 bases separating them. The DNA for the CDR3 is TGTGCCAGCAGCTCTGACAGGTTTCAAGAGACCCAGTACTTC. Translating it yields CASSSDRFQETQYF. Using reference TRBV7-6 and TRBJ2-5 for the parts outside the CDR3, the full variable domain is GAGVSQSPRYKVTKRGQDVALRCDPISGHVSLYWYRQALGQGPEFLTYFNYEAQQDKSGLPNDRFSAERPEGSISTLTIQRTEQRDSAMYRCASSSDRFQETQYFGPGTRLLVL.

The chain couples TRBV27 to TRBJ1-2; 10 bases fit TRBD1. Per germline, CDR1 MNHEY and CDR2 SMNVEV (reference sequence). The CDR3 is made up of 14 amino acids. With V trimmed by 7 bases and J by 8 bases, 10 bases remained unmatched. CDR3 residues: CASTKTGGAGGYTF. CDR3 in DNA: TGTGCCAGCACCAAGACAGGGGGCGCAGGGGGCTACACCTTC.

The chain combines TRBV7-3 with TRBJ2-7; 8 bases align to TRBD1. Per the germline V gene, CDR1 is SGHTA and CDR2 is FQGTGA. The CDR3 is 14 residues long. The junction had 7 bases not matched to a gene; V was cut back by 5 bases and J by 4 bases. Here the CDR3 DNA reads TGTGCCAGCAGCCCTGACAGGGGCTTTTACGAGCAGTACTTC. Translating gives CASSPDRGFYEQYF.

This chain uses TRBV9 with TRBJ2-2, with D unresolved. CDR1 is SGDLS, CDR2 YYNGEE, per germline. CDR3 length: 13 amino acids. V was pared by 7 bases and J by 6 bases, with 13 bases between. CDR3 in amino acids: CASQRSGSGELFF. The CDR3, as DNA: TGTGCCAGCCAACGCTCCGGGTCCGGGGAGCTGTTTTTT.

About this clone itself: The same CDR3 arises from other DNA sequences in this sample as well. The chain employs TRBV28 and TRBJ2-1, with 9 bases matching TRBD2. The CDR3 consists of 15 residues. The V segment lost 2 bases and the J segment 4 bases; nucleotides outside the gene matches: 3. Germline V lookup: CDR1 MDHEN, CDR2 SYDVKM. CDR3 DNA sequence: TGTGCCAGCAGTTTAAAGCGGGGGGATTACAATGAGCAGTTCTTC. Encoded protein: CASSLKRGDYNEQFF. The full variable domain, with the rest looked up from reference TRBV28 and TRBJ2-1, is DVKVTQSSRYLVKRTGEKVFLECVQDMDHENMFWYRQDPGLGLRLIYFSYDVKMKEKGDIPEGYSVSREKKERFSLILESASTNQTSMYLCASSLKRGDYNEQFFGPGTRLTVL.

The rearrangement uses TRBV10-3 and TRBJ2-1; possible D gene TRBD1, 6 bases. Germline assignment: CDR1 ENHRY and CDR2 SYGVKD. The CDR3 length is 11 residues. V dropped 6 bases and J dropped 7 bases, with 7 bases sitting between them. This CDR3 reads CAISRGNEQFF. The CDR3 DNA reads TGTGCCATCAGCAGGGGAAATGAGCAGTTCTTC.

The J gene is TRBJ2-1, the V gene TRBV9, with TRBD2 identical over 8 bases. The V gene end was trimmed by 4 bases and the J gene end by 4 bases; junction bases not matched to a gene: 7. CDR1 is SGDLS and CDR2 is YYNGEE in the germline V gene. The CDR3 is 15 amino acids. The CDR3, as DNA: TGTGCCAGCAGCCCGAACAGCGGGGGTTACAATGAGCAGTTCTTC. This gives the protein CASSPNSGGYNEQFF.

This clone came up a few times. The rearrangement uses TRBV16 and TRBJ1-1; D remains ambiguous. V was clipped by 4 bases and J by 5 bases, with 14 bases between them. Germline V lookup: CDR1 KGHSY, CDR2 FQNENV. This CDR3 spans 14 amino acids. CDR3 nucleotides: TGTGCCAGCAGCCCACAGATCGGGGTAACTGAAGCTTTCTTT. Translation: CASSPQIGVTEAFF.

The V gene is TRBV12-3 or TRBV12-4, the J gene TRBJ1-1, with D tentatively TRBD1 (6 bases). The CDR3 consists of 13 residues. Trimming left V 9 bases short and J 3 bases short, with 14 bases between. CDR3 in amino acids: CASKIQGYTEAFF. In nucleotides, the CDR3 is TGTGCCAGTAAAATACAGGGTTACACTGAAGCTTTCTTT.

The rearrangement uses TRBV2 and TRBJ2-3, with 10 nucleotides matching TRBD1. V lost 6 bases and J lost 9; bases outside the gene matches: 9. The CDR3 loop spans 14 amino acids. Germline assignment: CDR1 SNHLY and CDR2 FYNNEI. CDR3 in DNA: TGTGCCAGCAGCGGACAGGGGGTGGCGAGGACGCAGTATTTT. Protein sequence: CASSGQGVARTQYF.

The V gene is TRBV19, the J gene TRBJ1-3; D perhaps matches TRBD1 (6 bases). Trimming cost V 3 bases and J 0 bases, with 21 bases left between them. Germline V lookup: CDR1 LNHDA, CDR2 SQIVND (reference sequence). CDR3 size: 19 residues. As DNA, the CDR3 is TGTGCCAGTAGTATTTCGGGACAATCATTGCCTTCCTCTGGAAACACCATATATTTT. This codes for CASSISGQSLPSSGNTIYF.

The chain combines TRBV29-1 with TRBJ1-1; unclear D gene. Germline V gene data show CDR1 as SQVTM and CDR2 as ANQGSEA. Trimming took off 7 bases at V and 0 bases at J, with 6 bases between the two ends. The CDR3 has 11 amino acids. DNA for the CDR3: TGCAGCGCCACTATGAACACTGAAGCTTTCTTT. It is translated as CSATMNTEAFF. Looking up the rest from reference TRBV29-1 and TRBJ1-1 gives the full variable domain: SAVISQKPSRDICQRGTSLTIQCQVDSQVTMMFWYRQQPGQSLTLIATANQGSEATYESGFVIDKFPISRPNLTFSTLTVSNMSPEDSSIYLCSATMNTEAFFGQGTRLTVV.

The count of this clone is one. The J gene is TRBJ2-5, the V gene TRBV27; D perhaps matches TRBD1 (6 bases). This CDR3 contains 15 residues. Per germline, CDR1 MNHEY and CDR2 SMNVEV (reference sequence). Trimming pared 5 bases from V and 1 base from J, leaving 14 bases between. CDR3 protein: CASSVPGAPQETQYF. The CDR3 region has the DNA TGTGCCAGCAGTGTCCCAGGGGCCCCCCAAGAGACCCAGTACTTC.

This clone was counted a single time. V and J are TRBV30 and TRBJ1-1; TRBD1 matches 10 bases. CDR1 is GTSNPN and CDR2 is SVGIG in the germline V gene (reference sequence). J lost 4 bases, V lost 5 bases, and 4 bases had no gene match. CDR3 length equals 13 residues. This CDR3 is CAWQTGGSTEAFF. CDR3 sequence (DNA): TGTGCCTGGCAGACAGGGGGCTCCACTGAAGCTTTCTTT. Variable domain in full (rest from reference TRBV30 and TRBJ1-1): SQTIHQWPATLVQPVGSPLSLECTVEGTSNPNLYWYRQAAGRGLQLLFYSVGIGQISSEVPQNLSASRPQDRQFILSSKKLLLSDSGFYLCAWQTGGSTEAFFGQGTRLTVV.

The rearrangement links TRBV2 to TRBJ1-1, with no clear D. Germline V CDR1 and CDR2: SNHLY, FYNNEI. V lost 4 bases and J 5 bases, leaving 14 bases between the germline ends. This CDR3 comprises 14 residues. Written as DNA, the CDR3 is TGTGCCAGCAGTGTGGAGGGTGATCGGACTGAAGCTTTCTTT. As protein: CASSVEGDRTEAFF.

This chain connects TRBV6-5 to TRBJ1-3; possibly TRBD1 for D (6 bases). V dropped 6 bases and J dropped 5 bases, with 14 bases sitting between them. The V gene's germline CDR1 is MNHEY and CDR2 SVGAGI. The CDR3 runs to 14 residues. Here the CDR3 reads CASRTRGVRNTIYF. The CDR3 nucleotides read TGTGCCAGCAGGACCAGGGGCGTACGAAACACCATATATTTT.

The chain couples TRBV28 to TRBJ2-3; 7 bases are a match to TRBD2. The CDR3 covers 15 residues. V lost 3 bases and J lost 2; bases outside the gene matches: 5. CDR1 is MDHEN and CDR2 is SYDVKM in the germline V gene. The CDR3 DNA follows: TGTGCCAGCAGTTTCGCCGGGGGGTTCACAGATACGCAGTATTTT. This sequence encodes CASSFAGGFTDTQYF.

The DNA of the CDR3 is TGTGCCAGCAGCGATGGACAGGGGGCCGGCTACACCTTC. It encodes CASSDGQGAGYTF. The V and J genes are TRBV7-8 and TRBJ1-2; 11 nucleotides align to TRBD1. The CDR3 sequence is 13 residues long. V trimming: 5 bases; J trimming: 8 bases; junction bases outside the gene matches: 4. Per germline, CDR1 SGHVS and CDR2 FQNEAQ.

The CDR3: CATSPAAGAGGSRRSSYNEQFF. The DNA for the CDR3 is TGTGCCACCAGCCCGGCGGCGGGAGCGGGGGGCTCACGGCGTAGCTCCTACAATGAGCAGTTCTTC. The chain employs TRBV15 and TRBJ2-1, with 9 bases aligning to TRBD2. The CDR3 is 22 residues long. Germline V lookup: CDR1 LNHNV, CDR2 YYDKDF (reference sequence). After removal of 5 bases from V and 0 bases from J, the junction contained 23 bases not matched to a gene.

The chain recombines TRBV11-2 with TRBJ2-7, with TRBD1 identical over 10 bases. In germline, CDR1 is SGHAT, CDR2 FQNNGV. The CDR3 contains 14 residues. V lost 5 bases and J lost 3; bases outside the gene matches: 4. CDR3 sequence (DNA): TGTGCCAGCAGCATCGGGACAGGGGTCTACGAGCAGTACTTC. This translates into CASSIGTGVYEQYF.

This sequence joins TRBV4-1 and TRBJ1-4, with D possibly TRBD1 on 5 matching bases. CDR1 MGHRA and CDR2 YSYEKL come from the germline V gene. The CDR3 has 15 residues. Trimming removed 0 bases at V and 7 bases at J, with 12 bases between. CDR3 protein: CASSQDSTGAEKLFF. The CDR3 DNA reads as TGCGCCAGCAGCCAAGATAGCACAGGCGCTGAAAAACTGTTTTTT.

The V gene is TRBV4-1, the J gene TRBJ1-1; 9 bases fit TRBD1. The CDR3 covers 12 residues. The germline V gene has CDR1 MGHRA and CDR2 YSYEKL. J was trimmed by 5 bases and V by 11 bases; bases with no gene match: 6. DNA of the CDR3: TGCGCCGCAGGGACAGGGTCTACTGAAGCTTTCTTT. Its translation: CAAGTGSTEAFF.

The chain couples TRBV6-1 to TRBJ2-3; a possible D gene is TRBD2 (6 bases). In germline, CDR1 is MNHNS, CDR2 SASEGT. Trimming left V 2 bases short and J 3 bases short, with 12 bases between. The CDR3 covers 15 residues. CDR3 in amino acids: CASSEWRVDTDTQYF. The CDR3 nucleotides read TGTGCCAGCAGTGAATGGAGGGTTGATACAGATACGCAGTATTTT.

The chain is built from TRBV28 and TRBJ2-7; TRBD1 aligns across 9 bases. V was pared by 5 bases and J by 5 bases, with 10 bases of the junction left unmatched. The V gene's germline CDR1 is MDHEN and CDR2 SYDVKM. The CDR3 runs to 15 residues. CDR3 in amino acids: CASSPTGTGSDEQYF. The CDR3 region has the DNA TGTGCCAGCAGTCCCACCGGGACAGGGAGCGACGAGCAGTACTTC.

The rearrangement uses TRBV15 and TRBJ2-1; 14 bases map to TRBD2. V was pared by 6 bases and J by 12 bases, with 7 bases of the junction left unmatched. The germline gives CDR1 LNHNV, CDR2 YYDKDF (reference sequence). The length of the CDR3 is 14 residues. The CDR3 DNA follows: TGTGCCACCAGTGTGACTAGCGGGGGGGTTGTGCAGTTCTTC. It translates to CATSVTSGGVVQFF.

The rearrangement joins TRBV11-2 to TRBJ2-7, with D tentatively TRBD1 (6 bases). Germline V gives CDR1 SGHAT, CDR2 FQNNGV. The CDR3 totals 15 residues. Trimming stripped 6 bases from V and 0 bases from J, with 15 bases between. In DNA, the CDR3 is TGTGCCAGCAGATCGACAGGCACTAGCTCCTACGAGCAGTACTTC. Residues: CASRSTGTSSYEQYF.

This chain links TRBV11-2 with TRBJ2-1; 7 nucleotides align to TRBD2. CDR1 and CDR2 from the germline V gene are SGHAT and FQNNGV. V lost 8 bases to trimming and J lost 4 bases; unmatched junction nucleotides: 14. The CDR3 is made up of 16 amino acids. DNA for the CDR3: TGTGCCAGCCATTACCTGGGGGGGGTGGAATACAATGAGCAGTTCTTC. Encoded protein: CASHYLGGVEYNEQFF.

This chain joins TRBV3-1 (or the pseudogene TRBV3-2) and TRBJ2-5; 10 bases line up with TRBD2. The V and J ends lost 1 base and 6 bases, in that order; junction bases with no gene match: 11. The CDR3 sequence is 17 residues long. Germline lookup yields CDR1 LGHDT and CDR2 YNNKEL (reference sequence). The chain's CDR3 is CASSQGLAGARRKTQYF. The CDR3 DNA sequence: TGTGCCAGCAGCCAAGGGCTAGCGGGGGCAAGGCGGAAGACCCAGTACTTC.